Following are 26 T cell receptor beta chains from one sample sequenced in a study of T cells in Graves' hyperthyroidism and ophthalmopathy. Amplification of TCR beta CDR3 regions used RNA as the template. The TCR CDR3 first-round RT-PCR relied on the HTBI primer set. TCRdb reanalysed the multiplex PCR reads using MiXCR and keeps one entry per CDR3 protein. The data contain fewer than 350,000 distinct CDR3 sequences, about an eighth of them singletons. The specimen sequenced was blood. Receptors were obtained from a woman in her thirties with Graves' hyperthyroidism that later progressed to Graves' ophthalmopathy.

About this clonotype: Since a much larger clone is just one base distant, this may be a read error. This chain joins TRBV11-2 and TRBJ2-1; D not certain. CDR3 size: 15 residues. Trimming pared 5 bases from V and 9 bases from J, leaving 20 bases between. Germline CDR1 is SGHAT and CDR2 is FQNNGV. CDR3: CASSPLQLRGGEQFF. CDR3 in DNA: TGTGCCAGCAGCCCCCTACAATTGCGCGGTGGTGAGCAGTTCTTC.

This clonotype was found once. V is TRBV19 and J is TRBJ2-7, with D maybe TRBD2 (6 bases). Per germline, CDR1 LNHDA and CDR2 SQIVND (reference sequence). V was trimmed by 6 bases and J by 1 base, leaving 13 bases between them. The CDR3 consists of 14 residues. CDR3 sequence: CASSAAGDSYEQYF. In nucleotides, the CDR3 is TGTGCCAGTAGCGCAGCGGGCGATTCCTACGAGCAGTACTTC. The full variable domain, with the rest looked up from reference TRBV19 and TRBJ2-7, is DGGITQSPKYLFRKEGQNVTLSCEQNLNHDAMYWYRQDPGQGLRLIYYSQIVNDFQKGDIAEGYSVSREKKESFPLTVTSAQKNPTAFYLCASSAAGDSYEQYFGPGTRLTVT.

In its sample, this clonotype was seen many times. The chain has TRBV18 and TRBJ2-7, with 7 bases lining up with TRBD1. Germline values: CDR1 KGHSH, CDR2 LQKENI. This CDR3 is built from 15 residues. The V gene end was trimmed by 6 bases and the J gene end by 4 bases; junction bases not matched to a gene: 12. DNA for the CDR3: TGTGCCAGCTCTTCCTTGGAAGGGGGCGTTTACGAGCAGTACTTC. Its translation: CASSSLEGGVYEQYF.

This clonotype occurred many times. This chain joins TRBV29-1 and TRBJ2-5; maybe TRBD2 (6 bases). Trimming left V 1 base short and J 5 bases short, with 14 bases between. Germline assignment: CDR1 SQVTM and CDR2 ANQGSEA. There are 14 residues in the CDR3. CDR3: CSVEGPRGGETQYF. In DNA, the CDR3 is TGCAGCGTTGAAGGGCCCCGTGGGGGGGAGACCCAGTACTTC.

Only a few counts were recorded for this clonotype. The rearrangement links TRBV19 to TRBJ2-1; 8 bases align to TRBD2. The V and J ends lost 5 bases and 8 bases, in that order; junction bases with no gene match: 8. Germline V lookup: CDR1 LNHDA, CDR2 SQIVND (reference sequence). The CDR3 spans 14 residues. Written as DNA, the CDR3 is TGTGCCAGTAGTTGGGATAGCGGGAACGATGAGCAGTTCTTC. Encoded protein: CASSWDSGNDEQFF.

This clonotype has just a few counts. The chain carries TRBV4-1 and TRBJ2-7; no clear D. The CDR3 runs 14 residues. The germline gives CDR1 MGHRA, CDR2 YSYEKL. The ends were cut back, 0 bases at V and 0 bases at J, with 6 bases in the middle. Here the CDR3 reads CASSQEGTSYEQYF. In nucleotides, the CDR3 is TGCGCCAGCAGCCAAGAGGGCACCTCCTACGAGCAGTACTTC.

The sample holds many counts of this clonotype. This chain joins TRBV5-1 and TRBJ1-3; 8 positions match TRBD1. There are 15 residues in the CDR3. V gave up 0 bases and J gave up 8 bases; unmatched junction bases: 7. Per germline, CDR1 SGHRS and CDR2 YFSETQ. Written as DNA, the CDR3 is TGCGCCAGCAGCTTGGGCTTCGGGACAGGATACACCATATATTTT. It is translated as CASSLGFGTGYTIYF.

This chain links TRBV7-6 with TRBJ2-5; D is possibly TRBD2 (5 bases). With 5 bases removed from V and 2 bases from J, the gap between germline ends came to 9 bases. The germline gives CDR1 SGHVS, CDR2 FNYEAQ. The CDR3 covers 13 residues. CDR3 residues: CASSHPGQETQYF. CDR3 bases: TGTGCCAGCAGCCACCCGGGACAAGAGACCCAGTACTTC.

Concerning this clonotype: One end of the junction does not line up with germline, which may come from a read error. CDR3 amino acids: CASSPGAQGVDTQCF. Written as DNA, the CDR3 is TGTGCCAGCAGCCCCGGGGCTCAAGGGGTGGATACGCAGTGTTTT. The V call is TRBV28, the J call TRBJ2-3; TRBD1 or TRBD2 may be the D gene (5 bases each). The CDR3 has 15 amino acids. The germline V gene has CDR1 MDHEN and CDR2 SYDVKM.

The chain carries TRBV28 and TRBJ2-7; no definite D call. The CDR3 length is 12 residues. V lost 8 bases and J lost 0, with 8 bases in between. Germline values: CDR1 MDHEN, CDR2 SYDVKM. The CDR3 is CASVRYSYEQYF. DNA for the CDR3: TGTGCCAGCGTACGGTACTCCTACGAGCAGTACTTC. The full variable domain, with the rest looked up from reference TRBV28 and TRBJ2-7, is DVKVTQSSRYLVKRTGEKVFLECVQDMDHENMFWYRQDPGLGLRLIYFSYDVKMKEKGDIPEGYSVSREKKERFSLILESASTNQTSMYLCASVRYSYEQYFGPGTRLTVT.

This chain connects TRBV7-8 to TRBJ2-7; maybe TRBD2 (5 bases). Trimming removed 7 bases from V and 2 bases from J, with 15 bases in between. The CDR3 length is 14 residues. The germline gives CDR1 SGHVS, CDR2 FQNEAQ. This chain's CDR3 is CASTLGKSPYEQYF. CDR3 bases: TGTGCCAGCACCCTCGGGAAGTCTCCCTACGAGCAGTACTTC.

This clonotype was recorded at least ten times. The chain has TRBV7-2 and TRBJ2-3; perhaps TRBD2 as D (5 bases). This CDR3 contains 12 residues. V was cut by 2 bases and J by 9 bases, with 9 bases left in between. In germline, CDR1 is SGHTA, CDR2 FQGNSA. The CDR3 DNA reads as TGTGCCAGCAGCTTACACGGCGGGACGCAGTATTTT. It codes for CASSLHGGTQYF. Full variable domain (outside the CDR3, taken from reference TRBV7-2 and TRBJ2-3): GAGVSQSPSNKVTEKGKDVELRCDPISGHTALYWYRQSLGQGLEFLIYFQGNSAPDKSGLPSDRFSAERTGGSVSTLTIQRTQQEDSAVYLCASSLHGGTQYFGPGTRLTVL.

This clonotype was seen ten or more times. The V and J genes are TRBV5-1 and TRBJ2-2; the D gene is possibly TRBD2 (5 bases). Germline lookup yields CDR1 SGHRS and CDR2 YFSETQ. V lost 0 bases to trimming and J lost 6 bases, with 12 bases between them. This CDR3 comprises 15 residues. CDR3 coding DNA: TGCGCCAGCAGCTTGGTCAGGACTCAATCCGGGGAGCTGTTTTTT. This translates into CASSLVRTQSGELFF.

In its sample, this clonotype was seen once. Germline and junction disagree at one end, which may indicate a read error. This chain joins TRBV7-9 and TRBJ1-1; D remains ambiguous. The CDR3 loop spans 13 amino acids. Germline V CDR1 and CDR2: SEHNR, FQNEAQ (reference sequence). DNA for the CDR3: TGTGCCAGCACCTTACACATGAACACTGAAGCTTTCTTT. This sequence encodes CASTLHMNTEAFF.

The genes are TRBV20-1 and TRBJ2-2; 8 positions match TRBD2. The ends lost 4 bases at V and 7 bases at J; junction bases unmatched: 14. The CDR3 contains 16 residues. CDR1 is DFQATT and CDR2 is SNEGSKA in the germline V gene (reference sequence). The CDR3 sequence: CSATGAGEGEGGELFF. The CDR3 DNA sequence: TGCAGTGCTACCGGAGCGGGGGAAGGGGAGGGCGGGGAGCTGTTTTTT.

This clonotype showed up many times. V is TRBV13 and J is TRBJ1-2; no reliable D call. The ends were cut back, 7 bases at V and 4 bases at J, with 19 bases in the middle. The CDR3 runs 15 residues. Germline values: CDR1 PRHDT, CDR2 FYEKMQ (reference sequence). The CDR3 DNA is TGTGCCAGCACCGAGAGGCAGGAGCTTATCTATGGCTACACCTTC. This gives the protein CASTERQELIYGYTF.

This clonotype occurred many times. This chain joins TRBV5-4 and TRBJ1-1, with D perhaps matching TRBD1 (5 bases). This CDR3 comprises 14 residues. Germline V gene lookup returns CDR1 SGHNT and CDR2 YYREEE (reference sequence). The V gene lost 2 bases and the J gene lost 3 bases, with 11 bases spanning the gap. The CDR3 region is CASSFGARDTEAFF. For the CDR3, the DNA is TGTGCCAGCAGCTTCGGGGCTCGGGACACTGAAGCTTTCTTT.

This clonotype showed up many times. This sequence joins TRBV5-1 and TRBJ2-3, with D maybe TRBD2 (5 bases). CDR3 length: 15 residues. Per germline, CDR1 SGHRS and CDR2 YFSETQ. The V and J ends lost 0 bases and 1 base respectively, with 9 bases between them. The CDR3 nucleotides are TGCGCCAGCAGCTTGGCCAACGGGGGCACAGATACGCAGTATTTT. The encoded protein is CASSLANGGTDTQYF.

This clonotype has at least ten counts. The gene calls are TRBV6-1 and TRBJ1-1, with D possibly being TRBD1 (5 bases). Trimming pared 5 bases from V and 4 bases from J, leaving 14 bases between. Looked up from germline, CDR1 is MNHNS and CDR2 is SASEGT. CDR3 length: 14 amino acids. CDR3: CASSYQGTSTEAFF. CDR3 sequence (DNA): TGTGCCAGCAGTTATCAGGGTACGAGCACTGAAGCTTTCTTT.

In its sample, this clonotype was seen many times. The chain recombines TRBV11-2 with TRBJ2-2; 9 positions match TRBD2. From germline, CDR1 is SGHAT and CDR2 FQNNGV. The ends lost 6 bases at V and 3 bases at J; junction bases unmatched: 8. The CDR3 has 16 amino acids. The CDR3 reads CASSYSGRWDTGELFF. In DNA form, the CDR3 reads TGTGCCAGCAGTTATAGCGGGAGATGGGACACCGGGGAGCTGTTTTTT.

DNA for the CDR3: TGTGCCAGCAGCAGCGGAGGTGACAGAAATGAAAAACTGTTTTTT. Its protein is CASSSGGDRNEKLFF. The J gene is TRBJ1-4, the V gene TRBV7-2; possible D gene TRBD1, 5 bases. V dropped 5 bases and J dropped 5 bases, with 15 bases sitting between them. This CDR3 spans 15 amino acids. Germline CDR1 SGHTA, CDR2 FQGNSA.

As regards this clonotype: A much larger clone lies a single base off, so this may be a read error. Written as DNA, the CDR3 is TGTGCCAGCAGCCGGGGCAGGCCCGACTCTGGAAACACCATATATTTT. Translation: CASSRGRPDSGNTIYF. The chain is built from TRBV6-1 and TRBJ1-3, with D tentatively TRBD1 (5 bases). Germline V gene data show CDR1 as MNHNS and CDR2 as SASEGT. This CDR3 comprises 16 residues. V lost 6 bases and J lost 0, with 15 bases in between.

Comments on this clonotype: A read error is possible here, since a much larger clone lies one base away. This chain connects TRBV7-9 to TRBJ2-1; weak D call: TRBD1 (6 bases). In germline, CDR1 is SEHNR, CDR2 FQNEAQ (reference sequence). The CDR3 sequence is 14 residues long. The germline V and J ends were trimmed by 1 base and 8 bases, with 12 bases remaining between them. In DNA, the CDR3 is TGTGCCAGCAGCTTAGTAGGACAGCACCATGAGCAGTTCTTC. Its translation: CASSLVGQHHEQFF.

This clonotype was seen repeatedly, ten times or more. The V gene is TRBV5-8, the J gene TRBJ1-5, with D possibly being TRBD1 (5 bases). The V gene lost 4 bases and the J gene lost 3 bases, with 14 bases spanning the gap. Per germline, CDR1 SGHTS and CDR2 YDEGEE. The CDR3 covers 15 residues. The CDR3 region is CASSQESGNNQPQHF. For the CDR3, the DNA is TGTGCCAGCAGCCAGGAGTCAGGGAACAATCAGCCCCAGCATTTT.

At least ten counts were recorded for this clonotype. The rearrangement joins TRBV7-9 to TRBJ2-7; 9 nucleotides match TRBD2. The junction had 10 bases not matched to a gene; V was cut back by 5 bases and J by 5 bases. Germline CDR1 and CDR2: SEHNR and FQNEAQ (reference sequence). The length of the CDR3 is 15 residues. CDR3 region: CASSRPLAGFDEQYF. The CDR3 DNA follows: TGTGCCAGCAGCCGCCCTCTAGCGGGATTCGACGAGCAGTACTTC.

This clonotype showed up many times. The V call is TRBV12-3 or TRBV12-4, the J call TRBJ1-2; D remains ambiguous. Trimming removed 6 bases at V and 3 bases at J, with 11 bases between. The CDR3 totals 13 residues. CDR3 region: CASSLDGDYGYTF. DNA for the CDR3: TGTGCCAGCAGCTTGGACGGAGACTATGGCTACACCTTC.